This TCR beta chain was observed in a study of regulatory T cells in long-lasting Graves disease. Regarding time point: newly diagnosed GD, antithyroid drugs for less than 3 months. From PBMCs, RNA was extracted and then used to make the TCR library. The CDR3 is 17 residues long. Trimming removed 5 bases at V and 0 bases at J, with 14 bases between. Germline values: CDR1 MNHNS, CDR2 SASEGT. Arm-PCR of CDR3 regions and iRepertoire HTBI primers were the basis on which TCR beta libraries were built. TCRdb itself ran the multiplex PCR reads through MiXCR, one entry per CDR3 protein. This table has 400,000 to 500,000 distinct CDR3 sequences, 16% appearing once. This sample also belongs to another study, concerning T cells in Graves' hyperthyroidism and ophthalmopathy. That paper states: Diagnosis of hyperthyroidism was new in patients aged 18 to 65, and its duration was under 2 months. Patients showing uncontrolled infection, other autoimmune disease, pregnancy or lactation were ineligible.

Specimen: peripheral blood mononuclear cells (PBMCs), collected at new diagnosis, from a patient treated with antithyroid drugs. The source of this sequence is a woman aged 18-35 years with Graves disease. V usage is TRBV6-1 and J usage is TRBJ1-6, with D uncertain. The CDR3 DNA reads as TGTGCCAGCAGTCCCGGACGGACGAGCTCCTATAATTCACCCCTCCACTTT. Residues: CASSPGRTSSYNSPLHF.